Each of the 5 T cell receptor beta chains below was sequenced from the same sample in a study of graft-versus-host responses after intestinal transplantation (dated by TCRdb to about 2021). The library was prepared using the immunoSEQ multiplex PCR assay. This immuneACCESS table, as held by TCRdb, lists in-frame sequences with V and J called but not all clones. Of the missing ones, under half trace to an unresolved V gene in checked studies; the others have no known cause. For this sample the table gives about 27,000 clones, of which around four fifths were detected only once. The ten most abundant clones make up 1% to 1.3% of the sample. Sequencing was performed on PBMCs, taken around 28 days after intestinal transplant. These receptors all stem from a human patient who received an intestinal transplant, so some T cells may come from the graft donor.

V gene TRBV6-8 combines with J gene TRBJ2-5; TRBD2 aligns across 7 bases. The CDR3 runs 16 residues. The trim removed 7 bases at V and 3 bases at J, leaving 14 bases unmatched. Germline V CDR1 and CDR2: MNHGY, SAAAGT. The CDR3 region has the DNA TGTGCCAGCACCCCTTGGGGGGGATACCCCGAAGAGACCCAGTACTTC. This translates into CASTPWGGYPEETQYF.

This clone was found once. The chain is built from TRBV19 and TRBJ2-7; D gene unclear. This CDR3 contains 14 residues. V dropped 2 bases and J dropped 2 bases, with 10 bases sitting between them. Germline lookup yields CDR1 LNHDA and CDR2 SQIVND (reference sequence). CDR3 in DNA: TGTGCCAGTAGTATATCCGACACTACCTACGAGCAGTACTTC. Encoded protein: CASSISDTTYEQYF.

This sequence joins TRBV28 and TRBJ1-5, with D unresolved. The germline gives CDR1 MDHEN, CDR2 SYDVKM. Trimming took 3 bases from V and 3 from J, leaving 15 bases between them. This CDR3 comprises 16 residues. CDR3 loop: CASSFPRTGFNQPQHF. CDR3 DNA sequence: TGTGCCAGCAGTTTCCCCAGGACGGGATTCAATCAGCCCCAGCATTTT.

The V call is TRBV28, the J call TRBJ2-7; D remains ambiguous. Trimming left V 2 bases short and J 3 bases short, with 8 bases between. The CDR3 extends over 13 amino acids. The germline V gene encodes CDR1 MDHEN and CDR2 SYDVKM. For the CDR3, the DNA is TGTGCCAGCAGTTTAGGGCGGTTCTACGAGCAGTACTTC. Translation gives CASSLGRFYEQYF. The full variable domain, with the rest looked up from reference TRBV28 and TRBJ2-7, is DVKVTQSSRYLVKRTGEKVFLECVQDMDHENMFWYRQDPGLGLRLIYFSYDVKMKEKGDIPEGYSVSREKKERFSLILESASTNQTSMYLCASSLGRFYEQYFGPGTRLTVT.

The chain combines TRBV19 with TRBJ1-1, with unresolved D. Germline lookup yields CDR1 LNHDA and CDR2 SQIVND (reference sequence). The ends were cut back, 6 bases at V and 2 bases at J, with 19 bases in the middle. The CDR3 is made up of 16 amino acids. The CDR3 DNA follows: TGTGCCAGTAGCAACATTGTTTCCACTTTTAACACTGAAGCTTTCTTT. Residues: CASSNIVSTFNTEAFF. The variable domain in full, with the rest retrieved from reference TRBV19 and TRBJ1-1, is DGGITQSPKYLFRKEGQNVTLSCEQNLNHDAMYWYRQDPGQGLRLIYYSQIVNDFQKGDIAEGYSVSREKKESFPLTVTSAQKNPTAFYLCASSNIVSTFNTEAFFGQGTRLTVV.